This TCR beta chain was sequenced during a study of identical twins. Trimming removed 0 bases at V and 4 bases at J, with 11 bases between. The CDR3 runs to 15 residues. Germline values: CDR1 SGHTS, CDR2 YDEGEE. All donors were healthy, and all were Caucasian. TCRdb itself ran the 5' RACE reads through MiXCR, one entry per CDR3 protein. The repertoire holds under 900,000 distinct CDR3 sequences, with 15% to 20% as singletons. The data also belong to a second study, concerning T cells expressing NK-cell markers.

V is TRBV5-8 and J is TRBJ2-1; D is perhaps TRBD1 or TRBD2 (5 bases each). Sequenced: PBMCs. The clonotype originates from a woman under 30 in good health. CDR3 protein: CASSLAGSLYNEQFF. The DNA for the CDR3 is TGTGCCAGCAGCTTGGCAGGGAGTTTGTACAATGAGCAGTTCTTC.